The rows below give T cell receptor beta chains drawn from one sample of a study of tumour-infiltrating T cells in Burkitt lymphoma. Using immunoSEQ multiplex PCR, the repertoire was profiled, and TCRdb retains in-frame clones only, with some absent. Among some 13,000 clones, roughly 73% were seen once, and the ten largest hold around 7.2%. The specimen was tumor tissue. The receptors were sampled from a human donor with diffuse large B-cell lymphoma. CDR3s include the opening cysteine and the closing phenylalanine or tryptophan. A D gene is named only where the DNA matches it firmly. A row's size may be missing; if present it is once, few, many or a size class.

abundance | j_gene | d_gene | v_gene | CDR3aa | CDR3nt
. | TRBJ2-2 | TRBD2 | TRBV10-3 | CAMAGTSGTGELFF | TGTGCCATGGCCGGGACTAGCGGGACCGGGGAGCTGTTTTTT
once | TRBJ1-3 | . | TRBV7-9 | CASSRSGYRNTIYF | TGTGCCAGCAGCCGTTCCGGGTACCGAAACACCATATATTTT
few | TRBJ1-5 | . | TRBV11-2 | CASSLLGQPQHF | TGTGCCAGCAGCTTACTGGGTCAGCCCCAGCATTTT
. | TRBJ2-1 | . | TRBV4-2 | CASSQEGGRIAFGNEQFF | TGTGCCAGCAGCCAAGAGGGTGGGCGGATAGCCTTTGGGAATGAGCAGTTCTTC
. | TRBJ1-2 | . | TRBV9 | CASSPRRSPNYGYTF | TGTGCCAGCAGCCCCCGGAGAAGTCCTAACTATGGCTACACCTTC
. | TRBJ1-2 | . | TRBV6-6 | CASSTYTHGYTF | TGTGCCAGCAGTACTTACACCCATGGCTACACCTTC
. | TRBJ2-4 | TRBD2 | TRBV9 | CASGPLAGANIQYF | TGTGCCAGCGGCCCGCTAGCGGGAGCAAACATTCAGTACTTC
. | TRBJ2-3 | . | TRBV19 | CASSIAMTGRTDTQYF | TGTGCCAGTAGTATCGCGATGACAGGACGCACAGATACGCAGTATTTT
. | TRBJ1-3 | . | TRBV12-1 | CASSFLGTASSGNTIYF | TGTGCCAGCAGCTTTTTGGGGACGGCGAGCTCTGGAAACACCATATATTTT
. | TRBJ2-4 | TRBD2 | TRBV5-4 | CASRPGGEEGKNIQYF | TGTGCCAGCAGGCCCGGGGGGGAGGAGGGCAAAAACATTCAGTACTTC
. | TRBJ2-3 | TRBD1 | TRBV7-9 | CASSGERDRSTDTQYF | TGTGCCAGCAGCGGGGAACGGGACAGAAGCACAGATACGCAGTATTTT
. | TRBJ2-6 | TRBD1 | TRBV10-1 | CARYSGQESSGANVLTF | TGCGCCCGATACTCGGGACAGGAAAGTTCTGGGGCCAACGTCCTGACTTTC
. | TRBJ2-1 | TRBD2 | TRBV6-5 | CASSYSGEGEQFF | TGTGCCAGCAGTTACTCGGGGGAGGGTGAGCAGTTCTTC
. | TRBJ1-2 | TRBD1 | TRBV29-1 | CSERTGFGYTF | TGCAGCGAAAGGACAGGGTTTGGCTACACCTTC
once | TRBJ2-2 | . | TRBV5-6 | CASSLEYTGELFF | TGTGCCAGCAGCTTGGAGTACACCGGGGAGCTGTTTTTT
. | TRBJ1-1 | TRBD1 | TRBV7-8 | CASSLGQGAFTEAFF | TGTGCCAGCAGCCTTGGACAGGGGGCTTTTACTGAAGCTTTCTTT
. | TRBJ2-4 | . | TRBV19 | CASSLTDRWIQYF | TGTGCCAGTAGTCTTACGGACAGATGGATTCAGTACTTC
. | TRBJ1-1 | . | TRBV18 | CASSLRTAQNGNTEAFF | TGTGCCAGCTCACTTCGGACAGCTCAAAACGGGAACACTGAAGCTTTCTTT
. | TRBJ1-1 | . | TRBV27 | CASSFGNTEAFF | TGTGCCAGCAGTTTCGGGAACACTGAAGCTTTCTTT
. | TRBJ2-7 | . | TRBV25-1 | CASSGQGLTYEQYF | TGTGCCAGCAGTGGCCAGGGGCTGACCTACGAGCAGTACTTC
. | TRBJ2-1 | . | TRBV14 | CASSPVTGRNEQFF | TGTGCCAGCAGCCCGGTAACAGGGCGCAATGAGCAGTTCTTC
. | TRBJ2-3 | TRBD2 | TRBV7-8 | CASSFASGSPDTQYF | TGTGCCAGCAGCTTTGCTAGCGGGAGCCCAGATACGCAGTATTTT
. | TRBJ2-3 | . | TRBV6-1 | CASRPGASTDTQYF | TGTGCCAGCAGGCCGGGGGCTAGCACAGATACGCAGTATTTT
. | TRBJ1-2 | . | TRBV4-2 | CASSQERAGNYGYTF | TGTGCCAGCAGCCAAGAACGGGCAGGTAACTATGGCTACACCTTC
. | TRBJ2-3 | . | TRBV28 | CASSLVGAPTDTQYF | TGTGCCAGCAGTTTAGTGGGGGCGCCCACAGATACGCAGTATTTT
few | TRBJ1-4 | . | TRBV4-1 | CASSQAYRLRENEKLFF | TGCGCCAGCAGCCAAGCCTACCGGCTCCGGGAGAATGAAAAACTGTTTTTT
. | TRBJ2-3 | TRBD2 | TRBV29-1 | CSVEDPTSGRPSDTQYF | TGCAGCGTTGAAGACCCGACTAGCGGGAGGCCGTCAGATACGCAGTATTTT
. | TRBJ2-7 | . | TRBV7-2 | CASSSQPGVSYEQYF | TGTGCCAGCAGCTCACAGCCGGGGGTCTCCTACGAGCAGTACTTC
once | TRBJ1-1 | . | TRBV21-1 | CASSPGTEESEAFF | TGTGCCAGCAGCCCGGGGACCGAGGAATCTGAAGCTTTCTTT
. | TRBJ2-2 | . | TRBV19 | CASSSQRTSPTGELFF | TGTGCCAGTAGTAGCCAACGGACTTCCCCAACCGGGGAGCTGTTTTTT
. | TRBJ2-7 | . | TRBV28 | CASSLYPGYYEQYF | TGTGCCAGCAGTTTATACCCGGGTTACTACGAGCAGTACTTC
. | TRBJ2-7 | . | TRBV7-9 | CASSLTYEQYF | TGTGCCAGCAGCTTAACCTACGAGCAGTACTTC
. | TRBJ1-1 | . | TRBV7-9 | CASSLGQRRTEAFF | TGTGCCAGCAGCTTAGGACAGAGGAGGACTGAAGCTTTCTTT
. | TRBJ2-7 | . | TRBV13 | CASSLGGTYEQYF | TGTGCCAGCAGCTTAGGGGGCACCTACGAGCAGTACTTC
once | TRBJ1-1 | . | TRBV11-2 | CASSLTWKGNTEAFF | TGTGCCAGCAGTCTTACGTGGAAGGGGAACACTGAAGCTTTCTTT
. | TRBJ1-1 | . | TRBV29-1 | CSVKRMNTEAFF | TGCAGCGTGAAGCGAATGAACACTGAAGCTTTCTTT
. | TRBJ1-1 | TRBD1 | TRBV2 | CASSEGQGAETEAFF | TGTGCCAGCAGTGAGGGACAGGGCGCGGAGACTGAAGCTTTCTTT
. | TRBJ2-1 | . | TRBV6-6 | CASSYGFFNEQFF | TGTGCCAGCAGTTACGGCTTTTTTAATGAGCAGTTCTTC
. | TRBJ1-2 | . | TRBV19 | CASRTGFGGYTF | TGTGCCAGTAGAACAGGTTTTGGAGGCTACACCTTC
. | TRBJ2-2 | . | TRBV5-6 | CASSLRLTDTGELFF | TGTGCCAGCAGCTTGCGTCTAACTGACACCGGGGAGCTGTTTTTT
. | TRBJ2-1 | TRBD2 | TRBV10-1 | CASSQPSGSSYNEQFF | TGCGCCAGCAGCCAACCCAGCGGGAGCTCCTACAATGAGCAGTTCTTC
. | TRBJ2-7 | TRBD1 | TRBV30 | CAWSYAGTGTYEQYF | TGTGCCTGGAGTTACGCCGGGACAGGCACCTACGAGCAGTACTTC
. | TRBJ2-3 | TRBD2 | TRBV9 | CASSVEGLAASTDTQYF | TGTGCCAGCAGCGTAGAGGGACTAGCTGCTAGCACAGATACGCAGTATTTT
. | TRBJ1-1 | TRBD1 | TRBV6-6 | CASEDSGGTEAFF | TGTGCCAGCGAAGACTCAGGGGGCACTGAAGCTTTCTTT
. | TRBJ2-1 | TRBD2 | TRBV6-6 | CASRAGRNEQFF | TGTGCCAGCAGAGCGGGACGCAATGAGCAGTTCTTC
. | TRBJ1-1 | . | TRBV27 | CASKVAAGGDTEAFF | TGTGCCAGCAAGGTCGCCGCAGGCGGCGACACTGAAGCTTTCTTT
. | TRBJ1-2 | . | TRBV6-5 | CASSYSGYGYTF | TGTGCCAGCAGTTACTCGGGCTATGGCTACACCTTC
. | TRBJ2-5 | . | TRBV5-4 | CASSGRETQYF | TGTGCCAGCAGCGGGAGAGAGACCCAGTACTTC
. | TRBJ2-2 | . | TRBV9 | CASSTTTRGPTGELFF | TGTGCCAGCAGCACAACAACGCGGGGCCCCACCGGGGAGCTGTTTTTT
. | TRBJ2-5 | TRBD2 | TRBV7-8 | CASGGVGETQYF | TGTGCCAGCGGGGGGGTGGGAGAGACCCAGTACTTC
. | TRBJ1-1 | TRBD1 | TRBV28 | CASSGSGQGAEAFF | TGTGCCAGCAGTGGCTCGGGACAGGGGGCTGAAGCTTTCTTT
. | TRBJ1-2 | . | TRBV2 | CASTDRMQGLYGYTF | TGTGCCAGCACAGATAGGATGCAGGGTCTCTATGGCTACACCTTC
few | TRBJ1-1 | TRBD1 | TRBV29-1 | CSARYTGVGTEAFF | TGCAGCGCTAGGTACACAGGGGTTGGCACTGAAGCTTTCTTT
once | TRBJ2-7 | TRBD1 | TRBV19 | CASSSRQGGYEQYF | TGTGCCAGTAGTAGCCGACAGGGCGGGTACGAGCAGTACTTC
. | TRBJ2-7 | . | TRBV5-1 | CASSRSRAVDVREQYF | TGCGCCAGCAGCCGATCCAGGGCGGTGGATGTTCGTGAGCAGTACTTC
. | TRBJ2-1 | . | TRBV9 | CASSVALGPRRDEQFF | TGTGCCAGCAGCGTAGCGCTGGGGCCTAGAAGGGATGAGCAGTTCTTC
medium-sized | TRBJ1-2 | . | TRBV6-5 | CASSYSRTSNYGYTF | TGTGCCAGCAGTTACTCAAGGACCTCTAACTATGGCTACACCTTC
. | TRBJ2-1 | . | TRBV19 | CASNSGPGDNEQFF | TGTGCCAGTAACTCGGGACCGGGAGACAATGAGCAGTTCTTC
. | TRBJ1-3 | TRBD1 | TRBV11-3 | CASSLEQGAPGNTIYF | TGTGCCAGCAGCTTAGAACAGGGGGCACCTGGAAACACCATATATTTT
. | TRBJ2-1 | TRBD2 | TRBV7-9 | CASSETTSGRLVYEQFF | TGTGCCAGCAGCGAAACCACTAGCGGGAGGTTAGTTTATGAGCAGTTCTTC